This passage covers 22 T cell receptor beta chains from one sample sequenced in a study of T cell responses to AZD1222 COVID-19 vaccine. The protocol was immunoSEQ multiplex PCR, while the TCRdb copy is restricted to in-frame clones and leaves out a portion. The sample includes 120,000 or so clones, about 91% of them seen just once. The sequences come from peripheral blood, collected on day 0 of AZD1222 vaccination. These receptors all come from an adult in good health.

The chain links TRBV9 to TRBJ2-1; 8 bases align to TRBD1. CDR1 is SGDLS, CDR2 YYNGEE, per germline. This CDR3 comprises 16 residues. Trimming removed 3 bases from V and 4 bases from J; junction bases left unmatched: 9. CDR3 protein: CASSARQGRSYNEQFF. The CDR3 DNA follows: TGTGCCAGCAGCGCCAGACAGGGGCGCTCATACAATGAGCAGTTCTTC.

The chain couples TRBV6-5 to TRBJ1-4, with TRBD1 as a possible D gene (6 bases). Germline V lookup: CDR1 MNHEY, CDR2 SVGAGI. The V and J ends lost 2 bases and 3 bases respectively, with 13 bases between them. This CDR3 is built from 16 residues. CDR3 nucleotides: TGTGCCAGCAGTTACAGGGGGACGAAAGCTAATGAAAAACTGTTTTTT. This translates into CASSYRGTKANEKLFF.

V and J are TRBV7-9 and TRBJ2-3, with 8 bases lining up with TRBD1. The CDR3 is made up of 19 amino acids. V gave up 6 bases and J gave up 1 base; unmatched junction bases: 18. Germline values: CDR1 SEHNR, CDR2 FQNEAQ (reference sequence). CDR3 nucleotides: TGTGCCAGCAGTATGGGGGCCCAGGGGGCGACATCCCGCACAGATACGCAGTATTTT. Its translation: CASSMGAQGATSRTDTQYF.

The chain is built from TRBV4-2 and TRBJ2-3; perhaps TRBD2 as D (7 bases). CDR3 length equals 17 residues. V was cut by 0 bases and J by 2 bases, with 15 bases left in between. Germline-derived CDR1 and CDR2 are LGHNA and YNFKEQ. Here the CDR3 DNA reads TGTGCCAGCAGCCAAGAAGGGGGAGGGCCTAACACAGATACGCAGTATTTT. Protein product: CASSQEGGGPNTDTQYF.

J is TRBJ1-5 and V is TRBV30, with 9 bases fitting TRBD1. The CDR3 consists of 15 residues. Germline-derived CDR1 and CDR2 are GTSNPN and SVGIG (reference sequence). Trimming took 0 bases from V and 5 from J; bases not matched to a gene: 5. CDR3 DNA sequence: TGTGCCTGGAGTGTATTGGGACAGGGCTATCAGCCCCAGCATTTT. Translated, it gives CAWSVLGQGYQPQHF.

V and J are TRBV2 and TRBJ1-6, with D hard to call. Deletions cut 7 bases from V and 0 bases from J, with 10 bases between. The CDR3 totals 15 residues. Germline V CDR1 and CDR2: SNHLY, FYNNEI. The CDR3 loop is CASTSSGSYNSPLHF. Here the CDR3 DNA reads TGTGCCAGCACCTCGTCGGGCTCCTATAATTCACCCCTCCACTTT.

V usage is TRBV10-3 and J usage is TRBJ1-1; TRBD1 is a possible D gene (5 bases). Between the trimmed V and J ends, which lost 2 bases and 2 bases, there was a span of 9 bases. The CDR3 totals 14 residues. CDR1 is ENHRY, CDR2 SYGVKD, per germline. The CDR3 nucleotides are TGTGCCATCAGTGAGGGGGGAGGAAACACTGAAGCTTTCTTT. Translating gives CAISEGGGNTEAFF.

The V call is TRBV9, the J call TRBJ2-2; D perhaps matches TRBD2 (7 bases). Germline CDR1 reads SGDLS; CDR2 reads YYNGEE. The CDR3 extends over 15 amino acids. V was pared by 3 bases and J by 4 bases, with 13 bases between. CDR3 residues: CASSASGGPTGELFF. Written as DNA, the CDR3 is TGTGCCAGCAGCGCGTCCGGGGGGCCCACCGGGGAGCTGTTTTTT.

CDR3 in amino acids: CASSEGLSSGNTIYF. The CDR3 coding sequence is TGCGCCAGCAGCGAAGGCTTATCCTCTGGAAACACCATATATTTT. The rearrangement uses TRBV5-1 and TRBJ1-3; D is uncertain. Germline loops: CDR1 SGHRS, CDR2 YFSETQ. V was trimmed by 4 bases and J by 0 bases, leaving 11 bases between them. The CDR3 totals 15 residues.

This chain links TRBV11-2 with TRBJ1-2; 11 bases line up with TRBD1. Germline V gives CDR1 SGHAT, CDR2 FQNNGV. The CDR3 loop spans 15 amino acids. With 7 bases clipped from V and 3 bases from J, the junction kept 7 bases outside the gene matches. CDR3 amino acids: CASTWTGGLDYGYTF. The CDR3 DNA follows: TGTGCCAGCACCTGGACAGGGGGCCTAGACTATGGCTACACCTTC.

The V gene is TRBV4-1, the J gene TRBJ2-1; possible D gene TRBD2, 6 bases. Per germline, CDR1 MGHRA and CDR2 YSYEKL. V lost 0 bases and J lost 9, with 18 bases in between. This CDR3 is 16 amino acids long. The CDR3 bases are TGCGCCAGCAGCCAAGATGGGGACTCCTCGAGGGGTGAGCAGTTCTTC. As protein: CASSQDGDSSRGEQFF.

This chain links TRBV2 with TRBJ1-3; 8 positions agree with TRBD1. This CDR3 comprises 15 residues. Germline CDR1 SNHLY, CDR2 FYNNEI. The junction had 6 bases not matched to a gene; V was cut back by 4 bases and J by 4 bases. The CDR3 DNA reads TGTGCCAGCAGTGCCCGGACAGGGTCAGGAAACACCATATATTTT. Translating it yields CASSARTGSGNTIYF.

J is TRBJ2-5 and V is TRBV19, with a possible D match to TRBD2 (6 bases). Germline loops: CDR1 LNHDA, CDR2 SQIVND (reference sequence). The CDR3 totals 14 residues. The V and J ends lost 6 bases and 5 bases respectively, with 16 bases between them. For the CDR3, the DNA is TGTGCCAGTAGCCCCCGGAGCCGGGGGGAGACCCAGTACTTC. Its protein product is CASSPRSRGETQYF.

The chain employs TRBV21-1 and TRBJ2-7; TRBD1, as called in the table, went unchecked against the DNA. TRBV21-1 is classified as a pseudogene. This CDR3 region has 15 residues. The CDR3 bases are TGTGCCAGCAGCCGGGGATGGGACAGGGAGTGCGAGCAGTACGTC. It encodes CASSRGWDRECEQYV.

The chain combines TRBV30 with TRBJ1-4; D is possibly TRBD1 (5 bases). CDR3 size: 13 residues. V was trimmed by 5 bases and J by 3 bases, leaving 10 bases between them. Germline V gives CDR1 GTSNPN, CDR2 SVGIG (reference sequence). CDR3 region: CAWGTGPNEKLFF. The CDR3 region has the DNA TGTGCCTGGGGGACGGGGCCTAATGAAAAACTGTTTTTT.

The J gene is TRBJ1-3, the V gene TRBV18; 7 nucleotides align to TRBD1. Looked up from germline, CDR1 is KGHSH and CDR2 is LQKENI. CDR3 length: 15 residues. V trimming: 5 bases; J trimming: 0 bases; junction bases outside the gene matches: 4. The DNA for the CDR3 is TGTGCCAGCTCAACGGGACAGAGCTCTGGAAACACCATATATTTT. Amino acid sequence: CASSTGQSSGNTIYF.

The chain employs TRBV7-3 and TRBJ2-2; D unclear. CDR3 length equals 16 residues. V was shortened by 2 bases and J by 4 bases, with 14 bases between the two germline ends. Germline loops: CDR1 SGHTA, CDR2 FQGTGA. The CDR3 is CASSLLPVQSTGELFF. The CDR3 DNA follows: TGTGCCAGCAGCTTACTCCCGGTTCAGAGCACCGGGGAGCTGTTTTTT.

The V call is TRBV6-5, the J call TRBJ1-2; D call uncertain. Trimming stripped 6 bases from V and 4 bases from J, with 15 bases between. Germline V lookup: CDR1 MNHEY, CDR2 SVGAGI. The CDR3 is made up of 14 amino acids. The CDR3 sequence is CASSRRAEGYGYTF. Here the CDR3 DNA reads TGTGCCAGCAGCCGACGGGCGGAGGGCTATGGCTACACCTTC.

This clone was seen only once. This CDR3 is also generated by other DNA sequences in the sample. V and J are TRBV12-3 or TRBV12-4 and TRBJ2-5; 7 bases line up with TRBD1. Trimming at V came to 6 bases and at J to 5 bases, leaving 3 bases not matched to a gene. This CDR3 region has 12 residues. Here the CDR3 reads CASSPDRETQYF. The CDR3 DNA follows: TGTGCCAGCAGCCCGGACAGGGAGACCCAGTACTTC.

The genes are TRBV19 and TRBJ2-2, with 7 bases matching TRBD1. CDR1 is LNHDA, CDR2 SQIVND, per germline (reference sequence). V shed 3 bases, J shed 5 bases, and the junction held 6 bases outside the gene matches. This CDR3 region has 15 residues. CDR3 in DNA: TGTGCCAGTAGTATTGGCGACAGGGATACCGGGGAGCTGTTTTTT. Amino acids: CASSIGDRDTGELFF.

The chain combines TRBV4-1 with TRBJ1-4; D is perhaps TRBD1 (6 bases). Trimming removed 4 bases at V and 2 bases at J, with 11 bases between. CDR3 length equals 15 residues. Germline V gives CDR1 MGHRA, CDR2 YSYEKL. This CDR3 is CASSPHRATNEKLFF. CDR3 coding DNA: TGCGCCAGCAGCCCCCACAGGGCGACTAATGAAAAACTGTTTTTT.

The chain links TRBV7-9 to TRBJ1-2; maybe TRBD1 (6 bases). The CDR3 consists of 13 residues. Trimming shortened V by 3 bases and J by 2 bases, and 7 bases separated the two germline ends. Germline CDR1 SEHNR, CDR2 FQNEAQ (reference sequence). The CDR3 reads CASSFGQNYGYTF. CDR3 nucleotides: TGTGCCAGCAGCTTTGGACAGAACTATGGCTACACCTTC.